This TCR beta chain was recovered during a study of cytomegalovirus exposure and HLA in healthy donors. V was clipped by 3 bases and J by 0 bases; unmatched bases: 12. CDR1 is SEHNR and CDR2 is FQNEAQ in the germline V gene (reference sequence). There are 19 residues in the CDR3. PCR involved 60 Vbeta and 13 Jbeta primers. Profiling relied on immunoSEQ multiplex PCR, and the TCRdb table lists in-frame clones only, not all of them. Of about 130,000 clones listed, roughly 70% are singletons. The specimen sequenced was PBMCs. This sequence joins TRBV7-9 and TRBJ1-1; TRBD1 aligns across 11 bases. The clonotype comes from a woman aged 40 to 50 in good health and CMV-seropositive. The CDR3 here is CASSFAPGQGVLVNTEAFF. The CDR3 nucleotides read TGTGCCAGCAGCTTTGCCCCGGGACAGGGGGTTCTCGTGAACACTGAAGCTTTCTTT.